This TCR beta chain was recorded in a study of cytomegalovirus exposure and HLA in healthy donors. Generated by immunoSEQ multiplex PCR, the TCRdb table keeps only in-frame clones and is missing some. The sample holds roughly 330,000 clones, about 90% seen once. The study, taken as a whole, reports: Listed as cytomegalovirus-associated were about 160 TCR beta chains. Testing in vitro showed a few CMV-associated chains specific for CMV antigens. For cytomegalovirus status, the classifier reportedly gave diagnoses with high specificity and sensitivity. Rarity marked most TCR sequences, yet some public TCRs occurred in many donors.

As for this clone: Antigen specificity is unknown.

The source of this sequence is a woman aged 25-40 years in good health and CMV-seropositive. The sample consisted of PBMCs.

The CDR3 loop is CASSDFSPYNEQFF. CDR3 in DNA: TGTGCCAGCAGTGACTTTTCCCCCTACAATGAGCAGTTCTTC. J is TRBJ2-1 and V is TRBV2, with D uncertain. V lost 3 bases to trimming and J lost 2 bases, with 8 bases between them. CDR1 and CDR2 (germline): SNHLY, FYNNEI. The CDR3 covers 14 residues.